This T cell receptor (beta chain) was identified during a study of CXCR3-negative and CXCR3-positive naive CD8 T cells (dated by TCRdb to about 2019). As for the study more broadly: Roughly 140 million TRB reads were obtained in total, roughly 1.5 +/- 0.3 million reads per library. Naive subsets from about 5 donors and memory cells from 3 donors were included in the TRBV-TRBJ cluster analysis. Diversity and physicochemical repertoire analyses covered some eleven donors pooled from two independent experiments. Beyond this particular receptor, the publication reports: Repertoire diversity was comparably high in both naive subsets but much lower in memory CD8+ T cells. Compared with CXCR3-negative naive cells, CXCR3-positive naive cells had TRB CDR3s with higher hydrophobicity (lower Kidera factor 4), lower energy, and higher strength and volume indices. Within the same donor, TRBV-TRBJ usage looked similar between naive CXCR3-negative and CXCR3-positive cells, but memory cells had distinct patterns. Because surface CD5, which is linked to self-reactivity in mice, was comparable between the naive subsets, TCR interaction strength was also inferred from the physicochemical properties of TRB CDR3s. Freshly isolated PBMCs were used for most assays because CXCR3 expression partially decreased after cryopreservation.

In the germline V gene, CDR1 corresponds to SGDLS and CDR2 to YYNGEE. From the cysteine through the phenylalanine, the CDR3 covers 15 amino acids. Only the protein sequence is given. These reads were obtained on a NextSeq 550. The Human TCR Profiling Kit (MiLaboratory) was used to make UMI-labeled 5' RACE TRB cDNA libraries. cDNA synthesis used the entire amount of extracted RNA, and PCR amplification then used the entire amount of cDNA produced. The libraries were made side by side, with each library going through the same number of PCR cycles. The paper's data handling went like this. MIGEC and MiXCR extracted about 53,000 +/- 10,000 unique UMI-labeled TRB cDNA molecules per library, requiring at least two reads per UMI. On average, each library contained approximately 40,000 +/- 10,000 functional in-frame TRB CDR3 nucleotide clonotypes without stop codons. After downsampling to 5000 UMI-labeled TRB molecules per sample, diversity metrics, including normalized Shannon-Wiener and Chao1, were computed in VDJtools. For the central five CDR3 residues, VDJtools calculated physicochemical properties weighted by clonotype size, namely interaction energy, strength, volume and Kidera factor 4. One entry per CDR3 protein sequence results from the TCRdb reprocessing of the reads, with DNA left out. The V and J calls were determined by TCRdb, not by the authors. In this sample's table one finds around 2,500 distinct CDR3 sequences. The top ten hold less than 2.5% of the sample.

For each CD8+ T cell subset, flow sorting was done in triplicate, and under 350,000 cells per subset went directly into RLT lysis buffer. Naive CD8+ T cells were defined stringently as CD45RO-CCR7+CD27+CD95- to exclude memory contaminants. Peripheral blood mononuclear cells were isolated from buffy coats by standard density gradient centrifugation. A FACSAria III was used to flow-sort naive CXCR3-negative and CXCR3-positive CD8+ T cells. Total RNA was extracted from sorted cells using an RNeasy Mini Kit. In the case of this clonotype: What this receptor recognizes is not known.

The sequence links TRBV9 to TRBJ1-1; TCRdb designates TRBD1, a call that cannot be tested without DNA. The receptor's source is a human donor in good health. Some clones in this sample may be carry-over from other donors' samples. Sequencing was done on a sample of naive CXCR3+ CD8+ T cells from blood. The cell subset or site label on this specimen signifies: CD45RO-CCR7+CD27+CD95- naive CD8+ T cells expressing CXCR3 (TNR3+). The CDR3 in this case is CASTAAGDPGTEAFF.